Below, 22 T cell receptor beta chains from the same sample are listed, as sequenced in a study of T cells in Graves' hyperthyroidism and ophthalmopathy. Authors of the study amplified TCR beta CDR3 regions from RNA transcripts. Initially, a first-round RT-PCR of the TCR CDR3 employed the HTBI primer set. TCRdb re-called the multiplex PCR reads through MiXCR, storing one row per CDR3 protein. The sample includes 250,000 or so distinct CDR3 sequences, 14% to 15% of them seen just once. Material for sequencing was blood. These receptors were taken from a woman in her thirties or forties with Graves' hyperthyroidism that later progressed to Graves' ophthalmopathy.

This clonotype was recorded many times. The chain couples TRBV7-9 to TRBJ2-1; TRBD1 matches at 7 bases. This CDR3 comprises 18 residues. The trim removed 6 bases at V and 7 bases at J, leaving 21 bases unmatched. CDR1 SEHNR and CDR2 FQNEAQ come from the germline V gene (reference sequence). The CDR3 here is CASRHRGLTNAGSNEQFF. CDR3 DNA: TGTGCCAGCAGGCACAGGGGTCTGACTAACGCGGGTTCAAATGAGCAGTTCTTC. The full variable domain, its missing parts supplied by reference TRBV7-9 and TRBJ2-1, is DTGVSQNPRHKITKRGQNVTFRCDPISEHNRLYWYRQTLGQGPEFLTYFQNEAQLEKSRLLSDRFSAERPKGSFSTLEIQRTEQGDSAMYLCASRHRGLTNAGSNEQFFGPGTRLTVL.

This clonotype was seen repeatedly, ten times or more. The chain has TRBV24-1 and TRBJ2-5; D tentatively reads TRBD1 or TRBD2 (5 bases each). Trimming pared 2 bases from V and 11 bases from J, leaving 14 bases between. CDR1 and CDR2 from the germline V gene are KGHDR and SFDVKD. CDR3 length: 13 residues. This chain's CDR3 is CATSDSFRDLQYF. CDR3 nucleotide sequence: TGTGCCACCAGTGATTCTTTCCGGGACCTACAGTACTTC.

The chain has TRBV4-1 and TRBJ2-1; 10 bases match TRBD2. Germline loops: CDR1 MGHRA, CDR2 YSYEKL. J gave up 6 bases and V 2 bases, and 7 bases lay outside the gene matches. The CDR3 totals 16 residues. The CDR3 DNA sequence: TGCGCCAGCAGCCAACCTACTAGCGGGACTTTCAATGAGCAGTTCTTC. As protein: CASSQPTSGTFNEQFF.

This clonotype has at least ten counts. This chain uses TRBV11-2 with TRBJ2-5; 7 positions match TRBD1. In germline, CDR1 is SGHAT, CDR2 FQNNGV. This CDR3 has 14 amino acids. V shed 5 bases and J 5 bases; nucleotides not matched to a gene: 8. The CDR3 DNA sequence: TGTGCCAGCAGCCCATACAGGGGTGGTGAGACCCAGTACTTC. This codes for CASSPYRGGETQYF.

The table lists this clonotype with many counts. This chain's CDR3 is CASKTRGAYEQYF. CDR3 bases: TGTGCCAGCAAGACTCGGGGGGCCTACGAGCAGTACTTC. V gene TRBV7-8 combines with J gene TRBJ2-7; TRBD2 aligns across 7 bases. Germline V CDR1 and CDR2: SGHVS, FQNEAQ. This CDR3 contains 13 residues. After removal of 7 bases from V and 2 bases from J, the junction contained 5 bases not matched to a gene.

This clonotype was seen at least ten times. This chain joins TRBV28 and TRBJ2-1, with D perhaps matching TRBD1 (5 bases). The CDR3 loop spans 13 amino acids. V shed 7 bases and J shed 2 bases, with 9 bases lying between them. Germline CDR1 and CDR2: MDHEN and SYDVKM. CDR3 DNA: TGTGCCAGCAAGGGGTTAACCTACAATGAGCAGTTCTTC. This translates into CASKGLTYNEQFF.

This clonotype has a single count. The V gene is TRBV12-3 or TRBV12-4, the J gene TRBJ2-2, with TRBD2 identical over 9 bases. V shed 4 bases and J 3 bases; nucleotides not matched to a gene: 6. This CDR3 comprises 16 residues. The CDR3 spells CASSWASGMYTGELFF. The CDR3 nucleotides are TGTGCCAGCAGTTGGGCTAGCGGGATGTACACCGGGGAGCTGTTTTTT.

This clonotype was observed many times. This chain uses TRBV11-1 with TRBJ2-1; D remains unclear. V lost 0 bases, J lost 0 bases, and 18 bases lay in between. The CDR3 has 19 amino acids. Germline V CDR1 and CDR2: SGHAT, FQDESV (reference sequence). The CDR3 DNA sequence: TGTGCCAGCAGCTTAGCGCTATATCTGGTGAGGAGCTCCTACAATGAGCAGTTCTTC. Translated: CASSLALYLVRSSYNEQFF. Based on the CDR3 plus reference TRBV11-1 and TRBJ2-1, the full variable domain is EAEVAQSPRYKITEKSQAVAFWCDPISGHATLYWYRQILGQGPELLVQFQDESVVDDSQLPKDRFSAERLKGVDSTLKIQPAELGDSAMYLCASSLALYLVRSSYNEQFFGPGTRLTVL.

The rearrangement uses TRBV19 and TRBJ1-5; no reliable D call. Germline loops: CDR1 LNHDA, CDR2 SQIVND (reference sequence). The CDR3 is 13 amino acids. V dropped 1 base and J dropped 3 bases, with 4 bases sitting between them. CDR3 region: CASSIAFNQPQHF. CDR3 bases: TGTGCCAGTAGTATAGCGTTCAATCAGCCCCAGCATTTT.

There are a few counts of this clonotype. The rearrangement links TRBV6-2 or TRBV6-3 to TRBJ2-1; D gene uncertain. With 2 bases removed from V and 6 bases from J, the gap between germline ends came to 11 bases. This CDR3 spans 14 amino acids. Germline CDR1 and CDR2: MNHEY and SVGEGT. In nucleotides, the CDR3 is TGTGCCAGCAGTTACGCTGTAAGAAGCAATGAGCAGTTCTTC. Encoded protein: CASSYAVRSNEQFF.

Worth noting for this clonotype: A much bigger clone sits one base away, suggesting this may be a read error. No conserved phenylalanine or tryptophan is present at the end of the CDR3, so a read error is the likely explanation. The V call is TRBV6-5, the J call TRBJ1-5, with no clear D. The V gene lost 3 bases and the J gene lost 0 bases, with 3 bases spanning the gap. CDR3 length: 13 residues. CDR1 is MNHEY and CDR2 is SVGAGI in the germline V gene. The CDR3 DNA sequence: TGTGCCAGCAGTTATAATAGCAATCAGCCCCAGCATCTT. Protein product: CASSYNSNQPQHL.

This clonotype has just a few counts. The rearrangement joins TRBV5-1 to TRBJ2-1; D is ambiguous. V was pared by 4 bases and J by 10 bases, with 9 bases between. Germline CDR1 SGHRS, CDR2 YFSETQ. The CDR3 totals 11 residues. Written as DNA, the CDR3 is TGCGCCAGCAGCGGGCCTACCGAGCAGTTCTTC. Protein product: CASSGPTEQFF.

This clonotype was detected ten times or more. The chain joins TRBV6-1 to TRBJ1-2; the match to TRBD1 covers 7 bases. The V and J ends lost 5 bases and 1 base, in that order; junction bases with no gene match: 1. This CDR3 spans 13 amino acids. Germline CDR1 reads MNHNS; CDR2 reads SASEGT. The CDR3 nucleotides read TGTGCCAGCAGTTGGGACAGTAACTATGGCTACACCTTC. This gives the protein CASSWDSNYGYTF.

As for this clonotype: Here the CDR3 omits its conserved ending phenylalanine or tryptophan, so a read error is the likely source. The J gene is TRBJ1-4, the V gene TRBV9, with D unclear. This CDR3 comprises 15 residues. CDR1 SGDLS and CDR2 YYNGEE come from the germline V gene. The germline V and J ends were trimmed by 3 bases and 5 bases, with 14 bases remaining between them. CDR3 coding DNA: TGTGCCAGCAGCGGATTAGGGCAGAAAAATGAAAAACTGTTTTCT. It is translated as CASSGLGQKNEKLFS.

In this sample, this clonotype turned up many times. V is TRBV6-1 and J is TRBJ1-6; D might be TRBD1 (5 bases). The V gene's germline CDR1 is MNHNS and CDR2 SASEGT. V lost 6 bases, J lost 10 bases, and 25 bases lay in between. CDR3 length: 17 amino acids. CDR3 in DNA: TGTGCCAGCAGAAGGGGCCTACAGATGGCGTTGGGATCACCCCTCCACTTT. This encodes CASRRGLQMALGSPLHF.

This clonotype occurred many times. The V call is TRBV28, the J call TRBJ2-5; D unclear. The CDR3 covers 13 residues. CDR1 is MDHEN, CDR2 SYDVKM, per germline. Between the trimmed V and J ends, which lost 3 bases and 2 bases, there was a span of 7 bases. CDR3 loop: CASSFQSQETQYF. The CDR3 bases are TGTGCCAGCAGTTTTCAGTCTCAAGAGACCCAGTACTTC.

This clonotype was detected a few times. This may be a read error: a much more frequent sequence differs by one nucleotide. The CDR3 bases are TGTGCCAGCAGTGCCGGACTAGCGGCCTCCTACAATGAGCAGTACTTC. It encodes CASSAGLAASYNEQYF. The chain uses TRBV12-3 or TRBV12-4 and TRBJ2-1, with TRBD2 identical over 10 bases. The J call is in doubt because the DNA end fits TRBJ2-7 better. CDR3 length equals 16 residues.

This clonotype was detected ten times or more. The chain carries TRBV19 and TRBJ1-1; D gene uncertain. Trimming pared 5 bases from V and 6 bases from J, leaving 13 bases between. Germline CDR1 and CDR2: LNHDA and SQIVND (reference sequence). The CDR3 length is 13 residues. This chain's CDR3 is CASSPLIPAEAFF. CDR3 nucleotide sequence: TGTGCCAGTAGTCCCCTCATTCCCGCTGAAGCTTTCTTT.

CDR3 sequence: CASSKGGGRRLAGGTGELFF. DNA for the CDR3: TGTGCCAGCAGCAAAGGGGGTGGCAGACGACTAGCGGGAGGCACCGGGGAGCTGTTTTTT. This rearrangement joins TRBV6-1 to TRBJ2-2; 13 positions match TRBD2. CDR1 is MNHNS, CDR2 SASEGT, per germline. With V trimmed by 6 bases and J by 4 bases, 17 bases remained unmatched. The CDR3 consists of 20 residues.

This clonotype was seen more than once but under ten times. This chain links TRBV7-3 with TRBJ2-2; TRBD1 matches at 7 bases. Germline CDR1 and CDR2: SGHTA and FQGTGA. The V and J ends lost 4 bases and 1 base, in that order; junction bases with no gene match: 3. CDR3 size: 15 residues. DNA of the CDR3: TGTGCCAGCAGCTCCGGGACAGTGAACACCGGGGAGCTGTTTTTT. As protein: CASSSGTVNTGELFF.

This clonotype was seen ten or more times. V usage is TRBV14 and J usage is TRBJ1-1, with 9 bases identical to TRBD1. Looked up from germline, CDR1 is SGHDN and CDR2 is FVKESK. The trim removed 4 bases at V and 4 bases at J, leaving 10 bases unmatched. The CDR3 consists of 16 residues. The CDR3 coding sequence is TGTGCCAGCAGCCGGAACAGGGGGCTTCGTGGCACTGAAGCTTTCTTT. This translates into CASSRNRGLRGTEAFF.

This clonotype was picked up many times. V and J are TRBV28 and TRBJ2-2; 7 positions agree with TRBD1. J gave up 5 bases and V 5 bases, and 5 bases lay outside the gene matches. Germline-derived CDR1 and CDR2 are MDHEN and SYDVKM. CDR3 length equals 14 residues. CDR3 sequence reads: CASSLRGPTGELFF. As DNA, the CDR3 is TGTGCCAGCAGTCTTAGGGGGCCAACCGGGGAGCTGTTTTTT.